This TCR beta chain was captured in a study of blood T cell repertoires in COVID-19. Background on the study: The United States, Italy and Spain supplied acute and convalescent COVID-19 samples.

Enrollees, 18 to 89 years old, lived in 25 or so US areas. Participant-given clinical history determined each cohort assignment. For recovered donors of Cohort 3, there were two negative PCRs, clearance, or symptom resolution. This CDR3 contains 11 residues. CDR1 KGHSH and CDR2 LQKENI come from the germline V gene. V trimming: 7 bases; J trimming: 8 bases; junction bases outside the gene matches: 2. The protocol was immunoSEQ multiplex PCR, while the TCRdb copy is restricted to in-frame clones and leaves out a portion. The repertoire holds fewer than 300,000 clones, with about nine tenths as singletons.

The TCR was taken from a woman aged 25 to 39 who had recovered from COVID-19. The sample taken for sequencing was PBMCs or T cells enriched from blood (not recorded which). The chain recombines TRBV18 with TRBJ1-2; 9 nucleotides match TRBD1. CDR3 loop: CASYGTGGYTF. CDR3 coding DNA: TGTGCCAGCTACGGGACAGGGGGCTACACCTTC.